What follows is one TCR beta chain and its context. What it binds is not known. These data are taken from a study of T cell responses to AZD1222 COVID-19 vaccine. Study outcomes and limitations: Unmutated regions of variants are reportedly targeted by nearly half of spike-specific TCRs.

Clones were sequenced by immunoSEQ multiplex PCR, and TCRdb holds only the in-frame ones, with some missing. Among around 150,000 clones listed, 70% to 90% were seen once. The germline V gene has CDR1 SNHLY and CDR2 FYNNEI. This CDR3 is 15 amino acids long. Trimming removed 6 bases from V and 6 bases from J, with 20 bases in between. The gene calls are TRBV2 and TRBJ1-1, with D possibly TRBD1 on 6 matching bases. This receptor was taken from an adult in good health. The sample here was peripheral blood, taken on day 0 of AZD1222 vaccination. CDR3 in amino acids: CASRRSSQGWAEAFF. For the CDR3, the DNA is TGTGCCAGCAGAAGGTCGTCACAGGGTTGGGCTGAAGCTTTCTTT.